The 2 T cell receptor beta chains below all came from one sample that was sequenced in a study of neurological immune-mediated disorders. MiXCR, run by TCRdb on the 5' RACE reads, gives a single entry per CDR3 protein. The table includes about 80,000 distinct CDR3 sequences, roughly 4.8% detected once. What was sequenced was PBMCs. The receptors stem from a woman in her twenties or thirties with multiple sclerosis.

This clonotype showed up many times. The gene calls are TRBV3-1 and TRBJ2-1, with D possibly TRBD2 on 6 matching bases. Germline CDR1 and CDR2: LGHDT and YNNKEL (reference sequence). The CDR3 consists of 14 residues. Deletions cut 4 bases from V and 5 bases from J, with 12 bases between. Here the CDR3 DNA reads TGTGCCAGCAGCCCCGGGACTCCAAACAATGAGCAGTTCTTC. The encoded protein is CASSPGTPNNEQFF.

Ten or more counts support this clonotype. The rearrangement joins TRBV15 to TRBJ1-1; a possible D gene is TRBD1 (6 bases). Germline V gene data show CDR1 as LNHNV and CDR2 as YYDKDF (reference sequence). The CDR3 consists of 13 residues. V was cut by 6 bases and J by 3 bases, with 11 bases left in between. CDR3 DNA sequence: TGTGCCACCAGGGCGTCAGGGGACACTGAAGCTTTCTTT. This sequence encodes CATRASGDTEAFF. Full variable domain (remainder filled in from reference TRBV15 and TRBJ1-1): DAMVIQNPRYQVTQFGKPVTLSCSQTLNHNVMYWYQQKSSQAPKLLFHYYDKDFNNEADTPDNFQSRRPNTSFCFLDIRSPGLGDTAMYLCATRASGDTEAFFGQGTRLTVV.